The 24 T cell receptor beta chains presented below share a single source sample, sequenced in a study of cytomegalovirus exposure and HLA in healthy donors. The PCR ran on 60 Vbeta and 13 Jbeta primers. Using immunoSEQ multiplex PCR, the repertoire was profiled, and TCRdb retains in-frame clones only, with some absent. This sample has 90,000 to 150,000 clones, with around 79% found just once. The specimen sequenced was PBMCs. The receptor source for this set is a woman aged 25 to 45 in good health and CMV-seropositive.

The rearrangement links TRBV13 to TRBJ1-5, with D perhaps matching TRBD1 (5 bases). V dropped 2 bases and J dropped 9 bases, with 8 bases sitting between them. The CDR3 sequence is 12 residues long. Germline V CDR1 and CDR2: PRHDT, FYEKMQ (reference sequence). The CDR3: CASSLRGGPQHF. The CDR3, as DNA: TGTGCCAGCAGCTTAAGGGGCGGGCCCCAGCATTTT.

The chain couples TRBV28 to TRBJ1-2; tentatively, D is TRBD1 (6 bases). V was cut by 5 bases and J by 8 bases, with 18 bases left in between. This CDR3 comprises 14 residues. Germline CDR1 MDHEN, CDR2 SYDVKM. The CDR3 region has the DNA TGTGCCAGCAGTCAAACCTGGACAGCGGTAGGCTACACCTTC. Its protein product is CASSQTWTAVGYTF.

This chain links TRBV11-2 with TRBJ2-5, with TRBD2 identical over 15 bases. After removal of 6 bases from V and 6 bases from J, the junction contained 5 bases not matched to a gene. CDR1 is SGHAT, CDR2 FQNNGV, per germline. The CDR3 runs to 15 residues. CDR3 nucleotides: TGTGCCAGCAGACCAGGGACTAGCGGGGGGAAGACCCAGTACTTC. It is translated as CASRPGTSGGKTQYF.

The gene calls are TRBV7-9 and TRBJ2-1; 9 bases line up with TRBD2. Trimming at V came to 3 bases and at J to 7 bases, leaving 19 bases not matched to a gene. Germline values: CDR1 SEHNR, CDR2 FQNEAQ (reference sequence). The CDR3 loop spans 19 amino acids. For the CDR3, the DNA is TGTGCCAGCAGCTTCGTCGGACCCCTAGCGGGGCCCGAAAGAAATGAGCAGTTCTTC. Its translation is CASSFVGPLAGPERNEQFF.

The genes are TRBV5-4 and TRBJ2-7; D might be TRBD2 (6 bases). The CDR3 is 12 residues long. The germline V gene encodes CDR1 SGHNT and CDR2 YYREEE (reference sequence). Trimming removed 0 bases at V and 7 bases at J, with 8 bases between. CDR3 in DNA: TGTGCCAGCAGCTTGGGTGCGGGGGAGCAGTACTTC. Its translation is CASSLGAGEQYF.

This clone was found once. The chain uses TRBV5-6 and TRBJ2-3, with D uncertain. Trimming shortened V by 0 bases and J by 2 bases, and 7 bases separated the two germline ends. In germline, CDR1 is SGHDT, CDR2 YYEEEE. This CDR3 is built from 14 residues. For the CDR3, the DNA is TGTGCCAGCAGCTTGGAAACCTACACAGATACGCAGTATTTT. Translating it yields CASSLETYTDTQYF.

This rearrangement joins TRBV11-2 to TRBJ1-1; D perhaps matches TRBD1 (5 bases). The germline gives CDR1 SGHAT, CDR2 FQNNGV. This CDR3 has 13 amino acids. The V gene lost 3 bases and the J gene lost 4 bases, with 9 bases spanning the gap. The CDR3 nucleotides are TGTGCCAGCAGCTTTTCCGGGGGCACTGAAGCTTTCTTT. Its protein is CASSFSGGTEAFF.

This clone was observed a handful of times. This chain connects TRBV30 to TRBJ1-2; 7 nucleotides align to TRBD1. Trimming cost V 5 bases and J 8 bases; bases outside gene matches: 14. Germline lookup yields CDR1 GTSNPN and CDR2 SVGIG (reference sequence). This CDR3 comprises 14 residues. CDR3 amino acids: CAWEGQSPVGGYTF. The CDR3 coding sequence is TGTGCCTGGGAGGGACAGTCCCCAGTGGGAGGCTACACCTTC. The variable domain in full, with the rest retrieved from reference TRBV30 and TRBJ1-2, is SQTIHQWPATLVQPVGSPLSLECTVEGTSNPNLYWYRQAAGRGLQLLFYSVGIGQISSEVPQNLSASRPQDRQFILSSKKLLLSDSGFYLCAWEGQSPVGGYTFGSGTRLTVV.

The V call is TRBV5-1, the J call TRBJ2-7, with 7 positions matching TRBD2. The CDR3 covers 13 residues. The V and J ends lost 1 base and 4 bases, in that order; junction bases with no gene match: 2. The V gene's germline CDR1 is SGHRS and CDR2 YFSETQ. Here the CDR3 DNA reads TGCGCCAGCAGCTTGACTAGCGCTTACGAGCAGTACTTC. Protein: CASSLTSAYEQYF.

The chain is built from TRBV2 and TRBJ1-1, with 7 bases fitting TRBD1. The CDR3 has 15 amino acids. J was trimmed by 0 bases and V by 6 bases; bases with no gene match: 7. Germline values: CDR1 SNHLY, CDR2 FYNNEI. The CDR3 DNA follows: TGTGCCAGCAGGCCGAGACAGGGTTTGAACACTGAAGCTTTCTTT. Translation: CASRPRQGLNTEAFF.

V is TRBV11-2 and J is TRBJ2-3; 9 positions match TRBD1. The length of the CDR3 is 15 residues. Germline loops: CDR1 SGHAT, CDR2 FQNNGV. V shed 2 bases and J 5 bases; nucleotides not matched to a gene: 5. CDR3 protein: CASSLRDREEDTQYF. The CDR3 region has the DNA TGTGCCAGCAGCTTAAGGGACAGGGAGGAAGATACGCAGTATTTT.

In its sample, this clone was seen once. The chain links TRBV28 to TRBJ2-2, with 8 bases identical to TRBD1. Germline V gives CDR1 MDHEN, CDR2 SYDVKM. This CDR3 region has 17 residues. Unmatched junction bases numbered 9, after V lost 5 bases and J lost 1 base. The CDR3, as DNA: TGTGCCAGCAGTCAGACCCCCGGGACAGGGAACACCGGGGAGCTGTTTTTT. This translates into CASSQTPGTGNTGELFF.

The chain employs TRBV1 and TRBJ1-1. TRBV1 constitutes a pseudogene. The CDR3 runs to 17 residues. The CDR3 reads CTSSLEEGAGTNTEAFF. Here the CDR3 DNA reads TGCACCAGCAGCCTCGAAGAAGGGGCGGGGACGAACACTGAAGCTTTCTTT.

In this sample, this clone turned up once. This sequence joins TRBV5-1 and TRBJ2-5; 8 nucleotides align to TRBD1. The J call may be mistaken, given a closer DNA end match to TRBJ2-7. The CDR3 spans 15 residues. The germline V gene encodes CDR1 SGHRS and CDR2 YFSETQ. DNA for the CDR3: TGCGCCAGCAGCTTACAGGGGGAGGCCTCCTACGAGCAGTACTTC. It codes for CASSLQGEASYEQYF.

This clone is a singleton in its sample. This rearrangement joins TRBV4-3 to TRBJ2-7; 10 bases agree with TRBD1. The CDR3 totals 18 residues. Trimming took 1 base from V and 3 from J; bases not matched to a gene: 12. Germline lookup yields CDR1 LGHNA and CDR2 YSLEER. The CDR3 loop is CASSQGNSRTGGVYEQYF. CDR3 nucleotides: TGCGCCAGCAGCCAAGGTAATTCCAGGACAGGGGGAGTCTACGAGCAGTACTTC.

The CDR3 region is CASRTGGETQYF. For the CDR3, the DNA is TGTGCCAGCCGGACAGGGGGTGAGACCCAGTACTTC. V and J are TRBV2 and TRBJ2-5, with 10 bases that match TRBD1. Germline V gene sequence: CDR1 SNHLY, CDR2 FYNNEI. The CDR3 totals 12 residues. Unmatched junction bases numbered 2, after V lost 8 bases and J lost 5 bases.

This clone has a single count. The chain carries TRBV7-7 and TRBJ2-3; 8 bases are a match to TRBD2. The V gene's germline CDR1 is SSHAT and CDR2 FNYEAQ (reference sequence). The V gene end was trimmed by 4 bases and the J gene end by 6 bases; junction bases not matched to a gene: 9. This CDR3 region has 15 residues. The CDR3 DNA reads TGTGCCAGCAGCTATGGCGGGGGGAATTTTGATACGCAGTATTTT. As protein: CASSYGGGNFDTQYF.

This sequence joins TRBV7-2 and TRBJ1-6; TRBD1 aligns across 9 bases. There are 15 residues in the CDR3. Germline lookup yields CDR1 SGHTA and CDR2 FQGNSA. V was clipped by 2 bases and J by 9 bases; unmatched bases: 5. CDR3 sequence reads: CASSLPGQGTSPLHF. CDR3 coding DNA: TGTGCCAGCAGCTTACCGGGACAGGGAACTTCACCCCTCCACTTT.

As concerns this clone: The junction departs from the called germline gene at one end, perhaps through a read error. The sample has other DNA sequences that encode this CDR3 too. The chain uses TRBV6-4 and TRBJ2-5; TRBD1 aligns across 8 bases. Germline V lookup: CDR1 MRHNA, CDR2 SNTAGT. The CDR3 has 14 residues. CDR3 loop: CASKDRGRSETQYF. CDR3 nucleotides: TGTGCTAGCAAAGACAGGGGCCGTAGTGAGACCCAGTACTTC.

V usage is TRBV6-6 and J usage is TRBJ1-2, with unresolved D. Trimming left V 0 bases short and J 7 bases short, with 12 bases between. Germline V gene lookup returns CDR1 MNHNY and CDR2 SVGAGI (reference sequence). This CDR3 is built from 14 residues. The CDR3 DNA reads as TGTGCCAGCAGTTACTCGAGAGAGGTGTCTGGCTACACCTTC. Its protein product is CASSYSREVSGYTF.

The rearrangement links TRBV6-5 to TRBJ2-7; 9 positions agree with TRBD1. The CDR3 contains 16 residues. The germline V gene encodes CDR1 MNHEY and CDR2 SVGAGI. Trimming took 0 bases from V and 5 from J; bases not matched to a gene: 8. The CDR3: CASSYSRDRVIDEQYF. In DNA form, the CDR3 reads TGTGCCAGCAGTTACTCGAGGGACAGGGTTATTGACGAGCAGTACTTC.

In this sample, this clone turned up once. The V and J genes are TRBV10-3 and TRBJ2-2, with TRBD2 identical over 9 bases. The CDR3 spans 17 residues. Trimming took 3 bases from V and 0 from J; bases not matched to a gene: 5. Germline lookup yields CDR1 ENHRY and CDR2 SYGVKD. This CDR3 is CAISDRAGGTNTGELFF. CDR3 DNA: TGTGCCATCAGTGATCGAGCGGGGGGCACGAACACCGGGGAGCTGTTTTTT.

This clone occurred once. This chain connects TRBV9 to TRBJ2-6, with D unclear. Germline V gene lookup returns CDR1 SGDLS and CDR2 YYNGEE. CDR3 length: 17 residues. V lost 2 bases and J 0 bases, leaving 12 bases between the germline ends. The CDR3 sequence is CASSVHAPGSGANVLTF. As DNA, the CDR3 is TGTGCCAGCAGCGTTCATGCCCCGGGCTCTGGGGCCAACGTCCTGACTTTC.

The chain joins TRBV4-3 to TRBJ2-3; no firm D call. This CDR3 has 13 residues. V lost 0 bases, J lost 6 bases, and 7 bases lay in between. Germline CDR1 LGHNA, CDR2 YSLEER. Here the CDR3 reads CASSQDSQDTQYF. CDR3 nucleotides: TGCGCCAGCAGCCAAGATAGCCAGGATACGCAGTATTTT.